This record covers a single T cell receptor beta chain. Its target is not known. These data originate in a study of CD8+ T cells in alopecia areata. Whole-study context: Treated patients were dosed with oral tofacitinib, taking 5 to 10 mg twice daily. It was 6 to 18 months of tofacitinib, and then there were 6 months off drug. Whole-study findings and limits: Lesional scalp exceeded normal scalp in clonality, especially in alopecia totalis/universalis.

Germline V lookup: CDR1 SGHRS, CDR2 YFSETQ. The CDR3 sequence is 16 residues long. The J segment lost 5 bases and the V segment lost 3 bases, leaving 12 bases of the junction unmatched. Researchers gathered lesional scalp punch biopsies and peripheral blood from patients with alopecia areata. Sequencing templates came from extracted RNA that was reverse transcribed into cDNA. TCRdb's copy holds only in-frame clones and misses some; the assay was immunoSEQ multiplex PCR. The sample lists about 180,000 clones, around three fifths occurring once. Sequences were derived from CD4+ T cells sorted from blood, sampled at week 0. The chain combines TRBV5-1 with TRBJ2-5, with TRBD1 identical over 8 bases. The sequence was obtained from a human donor with alopecia areata. The DNA for the CDR3 is TGCGCCAGCAGCTGGAATTCCGGGACAGGCAGGGAGACCCAGTACTTC. Translation gives CASSWNSGTGRETQYF.